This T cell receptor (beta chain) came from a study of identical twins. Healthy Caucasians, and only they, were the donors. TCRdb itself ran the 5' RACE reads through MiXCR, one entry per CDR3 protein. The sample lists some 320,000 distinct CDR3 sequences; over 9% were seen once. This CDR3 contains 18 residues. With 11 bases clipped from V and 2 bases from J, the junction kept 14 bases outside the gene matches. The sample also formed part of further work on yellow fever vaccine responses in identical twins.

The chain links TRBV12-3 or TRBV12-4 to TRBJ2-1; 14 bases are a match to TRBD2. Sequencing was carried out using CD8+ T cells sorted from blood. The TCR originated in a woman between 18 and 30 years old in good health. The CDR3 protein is CAFSYGTSGSPTYNEQFF. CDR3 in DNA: TGTGCCTTCAGTTACGGGACTAGCGGGAGCCCCACCTACAATGAGCAGTTCTTC.